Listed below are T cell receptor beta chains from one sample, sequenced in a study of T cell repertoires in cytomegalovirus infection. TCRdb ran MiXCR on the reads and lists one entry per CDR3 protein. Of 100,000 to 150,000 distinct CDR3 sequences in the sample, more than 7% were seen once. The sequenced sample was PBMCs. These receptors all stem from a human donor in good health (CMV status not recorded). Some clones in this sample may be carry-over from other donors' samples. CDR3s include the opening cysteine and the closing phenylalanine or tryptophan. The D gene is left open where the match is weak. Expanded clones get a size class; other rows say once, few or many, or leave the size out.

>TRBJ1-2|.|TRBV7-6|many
CASSLLGWENSYGYTF
TGTGCCAGCAGCCTCCTGGGTTGGGAGAACAGCTATGGCTACACCTTC
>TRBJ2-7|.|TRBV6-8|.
CASSYVGEQYF
TGTGCCAGCAGTTACGTGGGGGAGCAGTACTTC
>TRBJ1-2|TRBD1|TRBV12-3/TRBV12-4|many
CASSLGTVPSYGYTF
TGTGCCAGCAGTCTTGGGACAGTTCCAAGCTATGGCTACACCTTC
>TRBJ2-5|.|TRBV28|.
CASSLVSLSVVAQYF
TGTGCCAGCAGTTTAGTCAGTCTCTCAGTGGTGGCCCAGTACTTC
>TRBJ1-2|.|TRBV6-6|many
CASSPPSDRVNGYTF
TGTGCCAGCAGTCCCCCGAGTGACCGCGTTAATGGCTACACCTTC
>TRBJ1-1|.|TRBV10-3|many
CAITQGLNTEAFF
TGTGCCATCACCCAGGGTTTGAACACTGAAGCTTTCTTT
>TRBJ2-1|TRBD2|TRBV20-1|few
CSARRAGGRNEQFF
TGCAGTGCTAGACGCGCGGGGGGTCGCAATGAGCAGTTCTTC
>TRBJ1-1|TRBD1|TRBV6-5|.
CATRSTGGESTEAFF
TGTGCCACCCGGTCAACAGGGGGCGAATCCACTGAAGCTTTCTTT
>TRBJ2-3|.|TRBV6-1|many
CASSYSPDLSQGTQYF
TGTGCCAGCAGTTACAGTCCAGACCTATCACAAGGAACGCAGTATTTT
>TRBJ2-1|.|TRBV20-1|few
CSARGQGRVYNEQFF
TGCAGTGCTAGAGGACAGGGGAGGGTCTACAATGAGCAGTTCTTC
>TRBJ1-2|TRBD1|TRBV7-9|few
CASSLGQGADGYTF
TGTGCCAGCAGCTTGGGACAGGGGGCGGATGGCTACACCTTC
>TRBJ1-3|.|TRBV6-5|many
CASSYGNTIYF
TGTGCCAGCAGTTACGGAAACACCATATATTTT
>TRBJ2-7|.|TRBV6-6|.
CASSSGLGVSYEQYF
TGTGCCAGCAGTTCAGGACTTGGGGTGTCCTACGAGCAGTACTTC
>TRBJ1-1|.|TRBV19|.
CASSLLGPDTEAFF
TGTGCCAGTAGTCTTCTGGGGCCCGACACTGAAGCTTTCTTT
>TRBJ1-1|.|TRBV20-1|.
CSARVEVEAFF
TGCAGTGCTAGAGTCGAGGTTGAAGCTTTCTTT
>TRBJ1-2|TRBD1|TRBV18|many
CASSPETPGGGYTF
TGTGCCAGCTCACCAGAAACCCCAGGGGGTGGCTACACCTTC
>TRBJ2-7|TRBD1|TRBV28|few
CASSTPGQGNYEQYF
TGTGCCAGCAGTACACCGGGACAGGGAAACTACGAGCAGTACTTC
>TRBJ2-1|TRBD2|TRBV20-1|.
CSARTSGVSSYNEQFF
TGCAGTGCGAGGACTAGCGGGGTGAGCTCCTACAATGAGCAGTTCTTC
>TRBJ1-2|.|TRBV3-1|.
CASSQDSGAGYTF
TGTGCCAGCAGCCAAGATTCAGGTGCCGGCTACACCTTC
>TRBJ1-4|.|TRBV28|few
CASSFSEEKLFF
TGTGCCAGCAGTTTTTCAGAAGAAAAACTGTTTTTT
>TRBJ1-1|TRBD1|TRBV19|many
CASSTGTGVNTEAFF
TGTGCCAGTAGTACTGGGACAGGAGTGAACACTGAAGCTTTCTTT
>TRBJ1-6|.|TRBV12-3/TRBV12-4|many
CASSLGGEQSPLHF
TGTGCCAGCAGTTTAGGGGGGGAACAGTCACCCCTCCACTTT
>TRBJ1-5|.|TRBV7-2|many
CASSLGRGHQPQHF
TGTGCCAGCAGCTTAGGCAGGGGACATCAGCCCCAGCATTTT
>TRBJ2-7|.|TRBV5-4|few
CASSRDNRAYEQYF
TGTGCCAGCAGCAGAGACAATAGAGCCTACGAGCAGTACTTC
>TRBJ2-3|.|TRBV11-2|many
CASSLGLDTQYF
TGTGCCAGCAGCTTAGGGTTAGATACGCAGTATTTT
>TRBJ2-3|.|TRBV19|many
CASSMGATQYF
TGTGCCAGTAGTATGGGGGCGACGCAGTATTTT
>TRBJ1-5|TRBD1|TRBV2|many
CASRRGQGFNQPQHF
TGTGCCAGCAGGCGAGGACAGGGCTTTAATCAGCCCCAGCATTTT
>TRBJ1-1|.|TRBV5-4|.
CASSPGGRGARNTEAFF
TGTGCCAGCAGCCCGGGGGGGCGGGGGGCTAGGAACACTGAAGCTTTCTTT
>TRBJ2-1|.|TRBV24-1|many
CATSDFPGVQESYNEQFF
TGTGCCACCAGTGATTTCCCGGGGGTCCAGGAATCCTACAATGAGCAGTTCTTC
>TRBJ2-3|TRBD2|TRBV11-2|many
CASSLGYSGVRTDTQYF
TGTGCCAGCAGCTTAGGCTATAGCGGGGTACGCACAGATACGCAGTATTTT
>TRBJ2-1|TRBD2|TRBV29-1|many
CSGLVGGRSEQFF
TGCAGCGGTCTCGTGGGGGGGAGGAGTGAGCAGTTCTTC
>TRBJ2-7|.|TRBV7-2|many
CASSPFGNNYEQYF
TGTGCCAGCAGCCCTTTTGGCAACAACTACGAGCAGTACTTC
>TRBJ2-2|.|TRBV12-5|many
CASGLVTGELFF
TGTGCTAGTGGTTTGGTAACCGGGGAGCTGTTTTTT
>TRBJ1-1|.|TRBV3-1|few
CASSQSNREPSGAFF
TGTGCCAGCAGCCAGTCCAACAGGGAACCATCTGGGGCTTTCTTT
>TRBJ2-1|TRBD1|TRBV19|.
CASSLLEDRGNEQFF
TGTGCCAGTAGCCTACTGGAGGACAGGGGCAATGAGCAGTTCTTC
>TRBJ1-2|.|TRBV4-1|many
CASSRAINYGYTF
TGCGCCAGCAGCCGGGCCATAAACTATGGCTACACCTTC
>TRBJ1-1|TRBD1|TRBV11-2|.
CASSLDRGFPEAFF
TGTGCCAGCAGCCTCGACAGGGGATTCCCTGAAGCTTTCTTT
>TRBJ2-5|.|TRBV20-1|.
CSARDIQELQETQYF
TGCAGTGCTAGAGATATACAGGAGTTACAAGAGACCCAGTACTTC
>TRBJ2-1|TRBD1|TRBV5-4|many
CASSQPGTVYFF
TGTGCCAGCAGCCAGCCCGGGACAGTTTATTTCTTC
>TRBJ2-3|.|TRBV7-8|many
CASSFQGISTDTQYF
TGTGCCAGCAGCTTTCAAGGGATCAGCACAGATACGCAGTATTTT
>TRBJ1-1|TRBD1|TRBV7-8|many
CASSLFHVGQGGEAFF
TGTGCCAGCAGCTTATTCCATGTTGGACAGGGAGGTGAAGCTTTCTTT
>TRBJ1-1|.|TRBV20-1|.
CSAPDLMNTEAFF
TGCAGTGCTCCCGACCTCATGAACACTGAAGCTTTCTTT
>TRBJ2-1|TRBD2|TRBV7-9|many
CASSRTSGSRRGNEQFF
TGTGCCAGCAGCCGGACTAGCGGGAGCAGGAGAGGCAATGAGCAGTTCTTC
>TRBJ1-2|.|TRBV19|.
CASSSQMGEDYGYTF
TGTGCCAGTAGTTCTCAAATGGGTGAGGACTATGGCTACACCTTC
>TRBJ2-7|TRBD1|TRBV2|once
CASSSRDRLTYEQYF
TGTGCCAGCAGTTCCCGGGACAGATTAACCTACGAGCAGTACTTC
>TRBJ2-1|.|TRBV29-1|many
CSVGTYNEQFF
TGCAGCGTTGGGACGTACAATGAGCAGTTCTTC
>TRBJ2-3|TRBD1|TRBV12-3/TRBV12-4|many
CASSSGQLTDTQYF
TGTGCCAGCAGTTCGGGACAGCTCACAGATACGCAGTATTTT
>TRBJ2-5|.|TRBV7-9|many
CASSLDGETQYF
TGTGCCAGCAGCTTAGATGGAGAGACCCAGTACTTC
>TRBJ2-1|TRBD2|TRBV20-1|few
CSANPGLADYNEQFF
TGCAGTGCCAACCCCGGACTAGCGGATTACAATGAGCAGTTCTTC
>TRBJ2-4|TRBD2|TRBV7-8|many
CASSPTSGGVLAKNIQYF
TGTGCCAGCAGCCCCACTAGCGGGGGGGTCCTAGCCAAAAACATTCAGTACTTC
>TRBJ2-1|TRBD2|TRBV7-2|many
CASSSFSGLAGQSSYNEQFF
TGTGCCAGCAGCTCTTTCTCTGGACTAGCGGGGCAGAGCTCCTACAATGAGCAGTTCTTC
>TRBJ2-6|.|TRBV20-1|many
CSASRGSGANVLTF
TGCAGTGCTAGTCGGGGCTCTGGGGCCAACGTCCTGACTTTC
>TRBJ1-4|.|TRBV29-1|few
CSVSGTNEKLFF
TGCAGCGTAAGCGGAACTAATGAAAAACTGTTTTTT
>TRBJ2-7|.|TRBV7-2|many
CASSLDRGIYEQYF
TGTGCCAGCAGCTTAGATAGGGGAATCTACGAGCAGTACTTC